This is a list of T cell receptor beta chains from one sample in a study of CD8+ T cells in alopecia areata. Repertoires were generated with immunoSEQ multiplex PCR, while TCRdb's copy carries only in-frame clones and drops some. The table has roughly 98,000 clones, around 55% seen once. Sequencing used CD8+ T cells sorted from blood, obtained at week 4, from a patient treated with tofacitinib. The receptors derive from a human donor with alopecia areata. Each CDR3 is given with its conserved first and last residue. A D gene is named only where the DNA matches it firmly. Expanded clones get a size class; other rows say once, few or many, or leave the size out.

CDR3,DNA,D,J,V,size
CSVDPRTGLTNEQYF,TGCAGCGTTGACCCCCGGACAGGGTTAACGAACGAGCAGTACTTC,TRBD1,TRBJ2-7,TRBV29-1,few
CASSQGQVYDTEAFF,TGCGCCAGCAGCCAAGGACAGGTTTACGACACTGAAGCTTTCTTT,-,TRBJ1-1,TRBV4-1,-
CSDFEETQYF,TGCAGCGACTTCGAAGAGACCCAGTACTTC,-,TRBJ2-5,TRBV20-1,-
CAWRHLGATIFTDTQYF,TGTGCCTGGAGACACTTGGGGGCGACCATTTTCACAGATACGCAGTATTTT,-,TRBJ2-3,TRBV30,-
CASSRPRGETQYF,TGTGCCAGCAGCCGGCCGAGAGGAGAGACCCAGTACTTC,-,TRBJ2-5,TRBV7-9,few
CASSQDRQETQYF,TGCGCCAGCAGCCAAGACAGGCAAGAGACCCAGTACTTC,-,TRBJ2-5,TRBV4-1,-
CASSIGDTSPLHF,TGTGCCAGTAGTATCGGGGACACTTCACCCCTCCACTTT,-,TRBJ1-6,TRBV19,-
CASSYGTTTYNEQFF,TGTGCCAGCAGCTACGGGACTACCACCTACAATGAGCAGTTCTTC,TRBD2,TRBJ2-1,TRBV7-2,-
CASSLPLQGAVETQYF,TGTGCCAGCAGCCTACCACTACAGGGGGCAGTGGAGACCCAGTACTTC,TRBD1,TRBJ2-5,TRBV7-9,once
CAWITSVNTGELFF,TGTGCCTGGATCACTAGCGTGAACACCGGGGAGCTGTTTTTT,TRBD2,TRBJ2-2,TRBV30,-
CASSQDFGAYEQYF,TGCGCCAGCAGCCAAGATTTTGGGGCCTACGAGCAGTACTTC,-,TRBJ2-7,TRBV4-3,few
CASSLASGGHEQYF,TGCGCCAGCAGCTTGGCGTCAGGGGGCCACGAGCAGTACTTC,TRBD1,TRBJ2-7,TRBV5-1,-
CASSLIRDEAFF,TGTGCCAGCAGCTTAATCCGTGACGAAGCTTTCTTT,-,TRBJ1-1,TRBV13,once
CASSPWDRAYEQYF,TGCGCCAGCAGCCCTTGGGACAGGGCCTACGAGCAGTACTTC,TRBD1,TRBJ2-7,TRBV5-1,few
CASSQDRLARAGELFF,TGCGCCAGCAGCCAAGATCGACTAGCACGAGCCGGGGAGCTGTTTTTT,TRBD2,TRBJ2-2,TRBV4-3,-
CASRPGQKTEAFF,TGTGCCAGCAGACCGGGACAGAAGACTGAAGCTTTCTTT,TRBD1,TRBJ1-1,TRBV19,few
CASSWTSDEQFF,TGCGCCAGCAGTTGGACTAGCGATGAGCAGTTCTTC,TRBD2,TRBJ2-1,TRBV5-1,-
CASRSAGLPYEQYF,TGCGCCAGCAGGTCCGCGGGCCTCCCCTACGAGCAGTACTTC,-,TRBJ2-7,TRBV5-1,few
CASSLGDGKYEQYF,TGTGCCAGCAGCTTAGGGGACGGCAAATACGAGCAGTACTTC,-,TRBJ2-7,TRBV13,-
CASSLIVQDQETQYF,TGTGCCAGCAGTTTAATCGTGCAGGACCAAGAGACCCAGTACTTC,-,TRBJ2-5,TRBV28,once
CATRSSGDQETQYF,TGTGCCACCAGGTCTAGCGGGGACCAAGAGACCCAGTACTTC,TRBD2,TRBJ2-5,TRBV15,few
CASSLYEQYF,TGTGCCAGCAGCCTCTACGAGCAGTACTTC,-,TRBJ2-7,TRBV28,few
CASSPGTSGKNIQYF,TGCGCCAGCAGCCCCGGGACTAGCGGGAAAAACATTCAGTACTTC,TRBD2,TRBJ2-4,TRBV5-1,-
CASSQTSTDTQYF,TGCGCCAGCAGCCAAACTAGCACAGATACGCAGTATTTT,-,TRBJ2-3,TRBV4-1,-
CSVEDWGRLEADTQYF,TGCAGCGTTGAAGACTGGGGGCGCTTAGAGGCAGATACGCAGTATTTT,-,TRBJ2-3,TRBV29-1,-
CASSWSTGGHEETQYF,TGTGCCAGCAGCTGGTCGACAGGGGGCCATGAAGAGACCCAGTACTTC,TRBD1,TRBJ2-5,TRBV13,-
CASSVGLAGGPYNEQFF,TGTGCCAGCAGCGTAGGACTAGCGGGAGGGCCCTACAATGAGCAGTTCTTC,TRBD2,TRBJ2-1,TRBV9,-
CASWGMISYEQYF,TGTGCCAGCTGGGGAATGATCTCCTACGAGCAGTACTTC,-,TRBJ2-7,TRBV6-1,few
CASIHCSGRGSTDTQYF,TGTGCCAGCATCCACTGTAGCGGGAGGGGAAGCACAGATACGCAGTATTTT,TRBD2,TRBJ2-3,TRBV7-2,few
CASSLWGHDQETQYF,TGTGCCAGCAGTTTATGGGGACACGATCAAGAGACCCAGTACTTC,-,TRBJ2-5,TRBV27,few
CSVGGTGSRTEAFF,TGCAGCGTGGGGGGAACAGGGTCGAGGACTGAAGCTTTCTTT,-,TRBJ1-1,TRBV29-1,-
CASSPGQGWDAQYF,TGCGCCAGCAGCCCTGGACAGGGATGGGATGCGCAGTATTTT,TRBD1,TRBJ2-3,TRBV4-3,-
CASTGRANYGYTF,TGTGCCAGCACGGGCAGGGCTAACTATGGCTACACCTTC,-,TRBJ1-2,TRBV25-1,-
CASSTQGRWGNTQYF,TGTGCCAGCAGTACCCAGGGACGGTGGGGAAATACGCAGTATTTT,-,TRBJ2-3,TRBV27,-
CASSLFRVDTEAFF,TGTGCCAGCAGCTTATTCAGGGTGGACACTGAAGCTTTCTTT,-,TRBJ1-1,TRBV7-9,-
CASSQVVGSTEAFF,TGTGCCAGCAGCCAAGTGGTAGGGAGCACTGAAGCTTTCTTT,-,TRBJ1-1,TRBV14,-
CASSSGPTGAYNEQFF,TGTGCCAGCAGTTCCGGTCCGACAGGCGCCTACAATGAGCAGTTCTTC,-,TRBJ2-1,TRBV27,-
CASSSSGADYGYTF,TGTGCCAGCAGCTCCTCGGGGGCCGACTATGGCTACACCTTC,-,TRBJ1-2,TRBV7-3,-
CASSQSGTATISYNEQFF,TGTGCCAGCAGCCAAAGCGGGACAGCCACAATTTCCTACAATGAGCAGTTCTTC,-,TRBJ2-1,TRBV14,-
CASTLTGEVTEAFF,TGTGCCAGCACCCTGACAGGGGAGGTCACTGAAGCTTTCTTT,TRBD1,TRBJ1-1,TRBV27,-
CSVPIPDTGELFF,TGCAGCGTTCCGATACCCGACACCGGGGAGCTGTTTTTT,-,TRBJ2-2,TRBV29-1,-
CASAQIKSYEQYF,TGTGCCAGCGCGCAGATTAAATCCTACGAGCAGTACTTC,-,TRBJ2-7,TRBV27,-
CAWSFRWRSSGRNVFNTGELFF,TGTGCCTGGAGTTTCCGATGGCGTAGTAGCGGGAGGAACGTATTTAACACCGGGGAGCTGTTTTTT,TRBD2,TRBJ2-2,TRBV30,-
CASSDSRVSTEAFF,TGTGCCAGCAGCGACAGCAGGGTGAGCACTGAAGCTTTCTTT,-,TRBJ1-1,TRBV7-9,few
CASSLEGIPYTEAFF,TGCGCCAGCAGCTTGGAAGGGATCCCCTACACTGAAGCTTTCTTT,-,TRBJ1-1,TRBV5-1,few
CASSQALYGTDKETQYF,TGCGCCAGCAGCCAAGCCCTTTACGGGACAGACAAAGAGACCCAGTACTTC,TRBD1,TRBJ2-5,TRBV4-1,-
CASSLIGGPDTQYF,TGTGCCAGCAGTTTGATCGGGGGCCCAGATACGCAGTATTTT,-,TRBJ2-3,TRBV27,few
CASGPTPWRELFF,TGTGCCAGCGGCCCCACGCCCTGGAGGGAGCTGTTTTTT,-,TRBJ2-2,TRBV28,few